The 20 T cell receptor beta chains in this list originate from one sample, sequenced in a study of cytomegalovirus exposure and HLA in healthy donors. Profiled with immunoSEQ multiplex PCR; TCRdb holds only in-frame clones, not every one. The table records about 180,000 clones, 85% of them present only once. The material sequenced was PBMCs. The source is a young man in good health and CMV-seropositive.

This sequence joins TRBV2 and TRBJ2-2; D may be TRBD1 (5 bases). CDR1 and CDR2 (germline): SNHLY, FYNNEI. Trimming removed 4 bases from V and 2 bases from J, with 14 bases in between. CDR3 length: 16 amino acids. The CDR3 sequence: CASSATGIRNTGELFF. CDR3 sequence (DNA): TGTGCCAGCAGTGCCACAGGAATTAGAAACACCGGGGAGCTGTTTTTT.

The V and J genes are TRBV10-1 and TRBJ2-1; tentative D call: TRBD1 (7 bases). Trimming shortened V by 6 bases and J by 13 bases, and 16 bases separated the two germline ends. Germline CDR1 is WNHNN and CDR2 is SYGVQD (reference sequence). The CDR3 runs to 12 residues. The CDR3 DNA reads TGCGCCAGCAGCCGGGGGACAGAACCTCAGTTCTTC. Protein product: CASSRGTEPQFF.

The table lists this clone with a count of one. This rearrangement joins TRBV6-5 to TRBJ2-7; 11 bases match TRBD2. V shed 2 bases, J shed 2 bases, and the junction held 2 bases outside the gene matches. Germline-derived CDR1 and CDR2 are MNHEY and SVGAGI. There are 15 residues in the CDR3. The CDR3 sequence: CASSYGTSGTYEQYF. The CDR3 DNA reads as TGTGCCAGCAGTTACGGGACTAGCGGAACCTACGAGCAGTACTTC.

The chain carries TRBV28 and TRBJ1-1; a possible D gene is TRBD1 (6 bases). V was shortened by 7 bases and J by 1 base, with 7 bases between the two germline ends. The CDR3 extends over 12 amino acids. Germline loops: CDR1 MDHEN, CDR2 SYDVKM. The CDR3 bases are TGTGCCAGCACGGACAGGAACACTGAAGCTTTCTTT. Protein product: CASTDRNTEAFF.

This rearrangement joins TRBV5-1 to TRBJ2-5, with 11 bases matching TRBD2. The CDR3 runs 16 residues. Germline V CDR1 and CDR2: SGHRS, YFSETQ. J gave up 4 bases and V 5 bases, and 10 bases lay outside the gene matches. CDR3 sequence reads: CASRISTSGVGETQYF. DNA for the CDR3: TGCGCCAGCAGAATATCGACTAGCGGGGTTGGAGAGACCCAGTACTTC.

The rearrangement links TRBV27 to TRBJ2-5; D may be TRBD1 (5 bases). Looked up from germline, CDR1 is MNHEY and CDR2 is SMNVEV (reference sequence). This CDR3 is 14 amino acids long. Trimming removed 6 bases at V and 0 bases at J, with 11 bases between. The CDR3 loop reads CASRTDNYQETQYF. CDR3 nucleotide sequence: TGTGCCAGCAGGACAGATAACTACCAAGAGACCCAGTACTTC.

This chain joins TRBV2 and TRBJ2-7; TRBD2 agrees at 12 bases. Germline-derived CDR1 and CDR2 are SNHLY and FYNNEI. The CDR3 has 14 residues. V trimming: 8 bases; J trimming: 3 bases; junction bases outside the gene matches: 5. CDR3 region: CASETSGGIYEQYF. The CDR3 DNA is TGTGCCAGCGAGACTAGCGGGGGTATCTACGAGCAGTACTTC.

The CDR3 here is CATRPGTSGIYEQYF. Here the CDR3 DNA reads TGTGCCACCAGGCCCGGGACTAGCGGGATCTACGAGCAGTACTTC. The V and J genes are TRBV15 and TRBJ2-7; 13 bases map to TRBD2. The CDR3 contains 15 residues. V lost 6 bases and J lost 3; bases outside the gene matches: 5. CDR1 is LNHNV and CDR2 is YYDKDF in the germline V gene (reference sequence).

The V and J genes are TRBV5-1 and TRBJ1-2; D remains unclear. CDR1 is SGHRS, CDR2 YFSETQ, per germline. Trimming left V 0 bases short and J 7 bases short, with 13 bases between. This CDR3 is built from 14 residues. The CDR3 is CASSLAQVSFGYTF. The CDR3 nucleotides read TGCGCCAGCAGCTTGGCCCAAGTGAGCTTTGGCTACACCTTC.

The rearrangement links TRBV10-2 to TRBJ1-4, with 9 bases identical to TRBD1. CDR3 size: 17 residues. CDR1 and CDR2 (germline): WSHSY, SAAADI. V gave up 6 bases and J gave up 7 bases; unmatched junction bases: 15. Written as DNA, the CDR3 is TGCGCCAGCAGGCCCTGGCAACAGGGGGCAACAGTTGAAAAACTGTTTTTT. Protein product: CASRPWQQGATVEKLFF.

The V call is TRBV5-4, the J call TRBJ2-1, with D perhaps TRBD2 (5 bases). Germline CDR1 reads SGHNT; CDR2 reads YYREEE (reference sequence). The V gene lost 4 bases and the J gene lost 7 bases, with 18 bases spanning the gap. This CDR3 has 15 amino acids. The CDR3 nucleotides read TGTGCCAGCAGCCTAAGCGGCGGTCTCTCAAATGAGCAGTTCTTC. This translates into CASSLSGGLSNEQFF.

The gene calls are TRBV5-1 and TRBJ2-7, with 9 bases aligning to TRBD1. The CDR3 sequence is 15 residues long. The germline V gene has CDR1 SGHRS and CDR2 YFSETQ. V shed 3 bases, J shed 3 bases, and the junction held 7 bases outside the gene matches. The chain's CDR3 is CASSSTLTGGYEQYF. The CDR3 DNA sequence: TGCGCCAGCAGCTCGACTTTGACAGGGGGCTACGAGCAGTACTTC.

This sequence joins TRBV18 and TRBJ1-2; maybe TRBD1 (5 bases). Germline loops: CDR1 KGHSH, CDR2 LQKENI. The V end lost 6 bases, the J end lost 8 bases, and 16 bases lay between the germline ends. The CDR3 covers 13 residues. CDR3 sequence (DNA): TGTGCCAGCTCGCAGGGAGGTAACAACGGCTACACCTTC. This codes for CASSQGGNNGYTF.

The CDR3 nucleotides read TGTGCCAGCAGTATACGACAGGGATACAATGAGCAGTTCTTC. This translates into CASSIRQGYNEQFF. The V gene is TRBV28, the J gene TRBJ2-1; 7 bases map to TRBD1. In germline, CDR1 is MDHEN, CDR2 SYDVKM. This CDR3 spans 14 amino acids. Trimming took 5 bases from V and 4 from J; bases not matched to a gene: 5.

The chain combines TRBV18 with TRBJ1-2; 10 bases fit TRBD1. This CDR3 has 14 amino acids. From germline, CDR1 is KGHSH and CDR2 LQKENI. After removal of 3 bases from V and 5 bases from J, the junction contained 3 bases not matched to a gene. The CDR3 nucleotides are TGTGCCAGCTCACCCATGGACAGGGGGTATGGCTACACCTTC. Protein: CASSPMDRGYGYTF.

This chain joins TRBV7-3 and TRBJ2-3; the D gene is possibly TRBD2 (6 bases). This CDR3 spans 15 amino acids. The V gene's germline CDR1 is SGHTA and CDR2 FQGTGA. The ends were cut back, 5 bases at V and 1 base at J, with 13 bases in the middle. The CDR3 loop is CASSPSGGGTDTQYF. The CDR3 nucleotides read TGTGCCAGCAGCCCCTCCGGGGGAGGCACAGATACGCAGTATTTT.

The chain links TRBV5-6 to TRBJ2-7; TRBD2 matches 8 bases. The CDR3 is 16 amino acids. Losses at the gene ends were 3 bases for V and 2 bases for J; bases not matched to a gene: 10. The V gene's germline CDR1 is SGHDT and CDR2 YYEEEE. In DNA form, the CDR3 reads TGTGCCAGCAGCTCCACCGGGGGGGAAGGTCCCTACGAGCAGTACTTC. Translated, it gives CASSSTGGEGPYEQYF.

This chain joins TRBV7-8 and TRBJ1-6, with 7 bases lining up with TRBD1. This CDR3 is built from 16 residues. Germline V gene sequence: CDR1 SGHVS, CDR2 FQNEAQ. V was clipped by 5 bases and J by 7 bases; unmatched bases: 11. CDR3 in amino acids: CASSTRGQSLNSPLHF. The CDR3 DNA follows: TGTGCCAGCAGCACAAGGGGACAGTCGCTGAATTCACCCCTCCACTTT.

The gene calls are TRBV5-4 and TRBJ2-7, with TRBD2 matching over 8 bases. The V segment lost 0 bases and the J segment 4 bases; nucleotides outside the gene matches: 6. Germline V CDR1 and CDR2: SGHNT, YYREEE (reference sequence). The CDR3 is made up of 15 amino acids. The CDR3 is CASSLERTSSYEQYF. Here the CDR3 DNA reads TGTGCCAGCAGCTTGGAAAGGACTAGCAGTTACGAGCAGTACTTC.

The chain links TRBV29-1 to TRBJ2-4; 7 positions match TRBD1. V lost 6 bases, J lost 3 bases, and 5 bases stayed unmatched. The germline gives CDR1 SQVTM, CDR2 ANQGSEA. This CDR3 is 13 amino acids long. The CDR3 spells CSVAGGYKNIQYF. The DNA of the CDR3 is TGCAGCGTCGCAGGGGGATACAAAAACATTCAGTACTTC.